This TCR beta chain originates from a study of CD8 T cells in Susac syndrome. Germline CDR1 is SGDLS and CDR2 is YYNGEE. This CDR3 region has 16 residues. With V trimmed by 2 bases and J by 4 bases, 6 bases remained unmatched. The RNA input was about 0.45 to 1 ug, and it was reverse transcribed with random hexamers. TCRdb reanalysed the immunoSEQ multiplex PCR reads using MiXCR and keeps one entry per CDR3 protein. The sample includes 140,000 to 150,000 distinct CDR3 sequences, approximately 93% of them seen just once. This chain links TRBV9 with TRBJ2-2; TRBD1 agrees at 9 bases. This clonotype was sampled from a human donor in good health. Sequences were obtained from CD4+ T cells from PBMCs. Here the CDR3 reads CASSVGGGQGTGELFF. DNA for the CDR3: TGTGCCAGCAGCGTCGGCGGGGGACAGGGCACCGGGGAGCTGTTTTTT.